These 8 T cell receptor beta chains were sequenced from one sample in a study of cytomegalovirus exposure and HLA in healthy donors (dated by TCRdb to the late 2010s). Library preparation employed the immunoSEQ multiplex PCR assay. Drawn from immuneACCESS, this table holds only the in-frame rearrangements with V and J called that TCRdb kept. Clones are partly lost; checked studies trace under half to an unresolved V gene and leave the rest unexplained. This sample gives fewer than 200,000 clones in total; about 85% of them show up just once. The ten largest account for 16% of the sample. The sequencing sample was made of PBMCs. The receptors derive from a man between 18 and 29 years old in good health and CMV-seropositive.

This clone has just one count. V and J are TRBV9 and TRBJ1-6, with a tentative D call TRBD1 (6 bases). V gave up 3 bases and J gave up 0 bases, with 13 bases separating them. The germline V gene encodes CDR1 SGDLS and CDR2 YYNGEE. CDR3 size: 17 residues. The CDR3 DNA sequence: TGTGCCAGCAGCGGGGGACACCAAAGCTCCTATAATTCACCCCTCCACTTT. As protein: CASSGGHQSSYNSPLHF.

J is TRBJ2-5 and V is TRBV18; the D is unclear. This CDR3 spans 13 amino acids. Trimming removed 1 base at V and 1 base at J, with 4 bases between. Per germline, CDR1 KGHSH and CDR2 LQKENI. The CDR3 spells CASSPRVQETQYF. CDR3 DNA: TGTGCCAGCTCACCACGCGTCCAAGAGACCCAGTACTTC. Together with reference TRBV18 and TRBJ2-5, the CDR3 gives the full variable domain: NAGVMQNPRHLVRRRGQEARLRCSPMKGHSHVYWYRQLPEEGLKFMVYLQKENIIDESGMPKERFSAEFPKEGPSILRIQQVVRGDSAAYFCASSPRVQETQYFGPGTRLLVL.

This clone was seen at least ten times. The chain links TRBV19 to TRBJ2-3; TRBD2 matches at 8 bases. Germline CDR1 LNHDA, CDR2 SQIVND (reference sequence). CDR3 length equals 13 residues. Unmatched junction bases numbered 2, after V lost 8 bases and J lost 1 base. DNA for the CDR3: TGTGCCAGTGGAGCGGGGGGCACAGATACGCAGTATTTT. This sequence encodes CASGAGGTDTQYF.

The genes are TRBV9 and TRBJ1-2, with unresolved D. The CDR3 has 13 amino acids. CDR1 and CDR2 (germline): SGDLS, YYNGEE. V was trimmed by 0 bases and J by 8 bases, leaving 11 bases between them. The CDR3 reads CASSVGWERGYTF. For the CDR3, the DNA is TGTGCCAGCAGCGTAGGGTGGGAGAGGGGCTACACCTTC. Looking up the rest from reference TRBV9 and TRBJ1-2 gives the full variable domain: DSGVTQTPKHLITATGQRVTLRCSPRSGDLSVYWYQQSLDQGLQFLIQYYNGEERAKGNILERFSAQQFPDLHSELNLSSLELGDSALYFCASSVGWERGYTFGSGTRLTVV.

The rearrangement links TRBV6-5 to TRBJ1-3; TRBD1 matches 9 bases. CDR3 length equals 16 residues. In germline, CDR1 is MNHEY, CDR2 SVGAGI. V lost 4 bases and J lost 4; bases outside the gene matches: 8. The chain's CDR3 is CASSFSQGARGNTIYF. Here the CDR3 DNA reads TGTGCCAGCAGTTTTTCACAGGGGGCGCGAGGAAACACCATATATTTT.

The chain carries TRBV6-6 and TRBJ1-3; D not resolved. The CDR3 covers 14 residues. CDR1 and CDR2 (germline): MNHNY, SVGAGI (reference sequence). The germline V and J ends were trimmed by 6 bases and 0 bases, with 9 bases remaining between them. The CDR3 sequence is CASRDSPSGNTIYF. In DNA form, the CDR3 reads TGTGCCAGCAGGGACTCACCCTCTGGAAACACCATATATTTT.

The rearrangement links TRBV30 to TRBJ2-3; D not certain. Trimming took off 0 bases at V and 1 base at J, with 5 bases between the two ends. The CDR3 consists of 13 residues. Germline V CDR1 and CDR2: GTSNPN, SVGIG (reference sequence). CDR3 sequence: CAWSVAGTDTQYF. The CDR3 nucleotides are TGTGCCTGGAGTGTTGCAGGCACAGATACGCAGTATTTT.

The chain is built from TRBV28 and TRBJ1-2; D ambiguous. Trimming took 4 bases from V and 8 from J, leaving 11 bases between them. This CDR3 contains 12 residues. Germline CDR1 and CDR2: MDHEN and SYDVKM. The CDR3 sequence is CASSYPRRGYTF. For the CDR3, the DNA is TGTGCCAGCAGTTACCCGAGGCGCGGCTACACCTTC.